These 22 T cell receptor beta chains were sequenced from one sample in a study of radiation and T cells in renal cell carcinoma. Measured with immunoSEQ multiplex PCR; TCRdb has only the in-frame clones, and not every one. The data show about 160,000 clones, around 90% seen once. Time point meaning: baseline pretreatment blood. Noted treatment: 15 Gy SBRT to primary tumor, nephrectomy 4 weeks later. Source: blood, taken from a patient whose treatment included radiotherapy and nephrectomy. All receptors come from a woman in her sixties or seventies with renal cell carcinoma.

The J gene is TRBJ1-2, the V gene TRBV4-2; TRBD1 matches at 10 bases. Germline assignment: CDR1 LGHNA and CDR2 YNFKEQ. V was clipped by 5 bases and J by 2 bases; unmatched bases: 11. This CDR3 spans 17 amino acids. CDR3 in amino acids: CASSAPGQGPLNYGYTF. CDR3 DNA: TGTGCCAGCAGCGCCCCGGGACAGGGGCCTCTCAACTATGGCTACACCTTC.

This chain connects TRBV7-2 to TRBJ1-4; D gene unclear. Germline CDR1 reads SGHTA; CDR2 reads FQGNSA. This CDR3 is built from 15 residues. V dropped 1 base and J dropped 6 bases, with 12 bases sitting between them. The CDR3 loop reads CASSLVPDHDEKLFF. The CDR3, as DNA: TGTGCCAGCAGCTTAGTTCCAGATCACGATGAAAAACTGTTTTTT.

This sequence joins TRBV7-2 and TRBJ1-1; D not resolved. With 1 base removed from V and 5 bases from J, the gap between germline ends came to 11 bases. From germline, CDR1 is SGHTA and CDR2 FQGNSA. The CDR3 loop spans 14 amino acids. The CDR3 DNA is TGTGCCAGCAGCTTAGACCCAGAACGGACTGAAGCTTTCTTT. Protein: CASSLDPERTEAFF.

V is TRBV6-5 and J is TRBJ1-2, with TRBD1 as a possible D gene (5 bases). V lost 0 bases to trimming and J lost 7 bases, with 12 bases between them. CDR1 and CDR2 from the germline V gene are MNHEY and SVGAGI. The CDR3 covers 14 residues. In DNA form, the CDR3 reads TGTGCCAGCAGTTACTCGGGGGAAAGGAGTGGCTACACCTTC. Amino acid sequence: CASSYSGERSGYTF.

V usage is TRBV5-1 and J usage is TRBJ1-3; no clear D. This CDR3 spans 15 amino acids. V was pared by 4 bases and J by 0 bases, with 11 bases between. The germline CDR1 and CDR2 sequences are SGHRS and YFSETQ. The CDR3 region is CASSPAAHSGNTIYF. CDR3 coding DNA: TGCGCCAGCAGCCCCGCGGCCCACTCTGGAAACACCATATATTTT.

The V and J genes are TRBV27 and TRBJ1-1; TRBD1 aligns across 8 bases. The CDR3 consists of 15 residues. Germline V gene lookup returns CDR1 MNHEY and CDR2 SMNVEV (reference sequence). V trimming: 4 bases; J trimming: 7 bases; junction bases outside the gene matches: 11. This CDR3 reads CASSYSGQGVNEAFF. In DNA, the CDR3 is TGTGCCAGCAGTTACTCCGGACAGGGAGTAAATGAAGCTTTCTTT.

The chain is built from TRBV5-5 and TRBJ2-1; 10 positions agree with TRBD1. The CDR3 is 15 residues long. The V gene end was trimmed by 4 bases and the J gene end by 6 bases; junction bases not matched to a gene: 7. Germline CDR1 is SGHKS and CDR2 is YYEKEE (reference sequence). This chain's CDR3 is CASSTTGTGVNEQFF. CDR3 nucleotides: TGTGCCAGCAGCACGACCGGGACAGGGGTCAATGAGCAGTTCTTC.

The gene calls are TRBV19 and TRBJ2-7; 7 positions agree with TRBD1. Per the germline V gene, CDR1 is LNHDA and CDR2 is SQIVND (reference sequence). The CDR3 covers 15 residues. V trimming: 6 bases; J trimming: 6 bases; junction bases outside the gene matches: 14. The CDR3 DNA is TGTGCCAGTAGCCCTCGACAGGGTACGGGCGGCGAGCAGTACTTC. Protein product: CASSPRQGTGGEQYF. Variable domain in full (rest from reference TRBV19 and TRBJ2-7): DGGITQSPKYLFRKEGQNVTLSCEQNLNHDAMYWYRQDPGQGLRLIYYSQIVNDFQKGDIAEGYSVSREKKESFPLTVTSAQKNPTAFYLCASSPRQGTGGEQYFGPGTRLTVT.

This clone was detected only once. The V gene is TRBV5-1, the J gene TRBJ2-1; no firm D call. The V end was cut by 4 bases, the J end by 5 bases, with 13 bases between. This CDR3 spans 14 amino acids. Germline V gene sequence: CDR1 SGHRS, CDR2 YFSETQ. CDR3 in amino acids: CASSIPKENNEQFF. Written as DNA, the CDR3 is TGCGCCAGCAGCATACCAAAAGAGAACAATGAGCAGTTCTTC.

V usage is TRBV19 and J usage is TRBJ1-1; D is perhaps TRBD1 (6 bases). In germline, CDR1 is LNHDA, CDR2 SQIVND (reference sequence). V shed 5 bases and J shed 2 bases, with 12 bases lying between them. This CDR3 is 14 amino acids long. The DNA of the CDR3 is TGTGCCAGTAGTTGGGGGGGGCCTAACACTGAAGCTTTCTTT. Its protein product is CASSWGGPNTEAFF.

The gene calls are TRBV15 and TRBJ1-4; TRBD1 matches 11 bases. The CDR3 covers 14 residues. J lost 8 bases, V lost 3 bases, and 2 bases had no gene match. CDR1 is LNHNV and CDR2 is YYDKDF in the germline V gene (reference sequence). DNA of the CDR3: TGTGCCACCAGCAGGGACAGGGGGCGAGAAAAACTGTTTTTT. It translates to CATSRDRGREKLFF.

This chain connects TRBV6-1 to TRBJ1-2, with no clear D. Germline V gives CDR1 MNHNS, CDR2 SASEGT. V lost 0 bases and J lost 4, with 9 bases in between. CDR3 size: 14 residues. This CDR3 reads CASSEATPVYGYTF. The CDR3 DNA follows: TGTGCCAGCAGTGAAGCGACCCCCGTCTATGGCTACACCTTC.

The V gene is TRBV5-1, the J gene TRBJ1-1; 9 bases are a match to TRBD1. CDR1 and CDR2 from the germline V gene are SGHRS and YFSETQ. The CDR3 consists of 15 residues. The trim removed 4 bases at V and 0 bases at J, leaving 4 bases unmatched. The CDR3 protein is CASSIRTGVNTEAFF. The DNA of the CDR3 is TGCGCCAGCAGCATTCGGACAGGGGTGAACACTGAAGCTTTCTTT.

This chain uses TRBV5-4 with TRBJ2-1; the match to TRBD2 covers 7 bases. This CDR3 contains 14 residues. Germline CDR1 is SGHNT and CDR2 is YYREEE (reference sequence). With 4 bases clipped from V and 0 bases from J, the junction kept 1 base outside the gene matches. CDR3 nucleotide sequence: TGTGCCAGCAGCCCGGGGGGCTCCTACAATGAGCAGTTCTTC. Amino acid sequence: CASSPGGSYNEQFF.

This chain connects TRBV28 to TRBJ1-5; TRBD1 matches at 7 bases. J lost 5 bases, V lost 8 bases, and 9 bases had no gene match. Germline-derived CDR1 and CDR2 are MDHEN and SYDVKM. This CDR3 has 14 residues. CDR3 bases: TGTGCCAGCGACTATTCGACAGGGTATCAGCCCCAGCATTTT. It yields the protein CASDYSTGYQPQHF.

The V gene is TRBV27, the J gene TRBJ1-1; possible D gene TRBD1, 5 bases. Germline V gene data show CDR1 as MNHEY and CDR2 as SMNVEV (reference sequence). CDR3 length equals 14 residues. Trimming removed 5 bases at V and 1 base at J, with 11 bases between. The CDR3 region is CASSPGLKNTEAFF. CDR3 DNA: TGTGCCAGCAGTCCGGGACTGAAGAACACTGAAGCTTTCTTT.

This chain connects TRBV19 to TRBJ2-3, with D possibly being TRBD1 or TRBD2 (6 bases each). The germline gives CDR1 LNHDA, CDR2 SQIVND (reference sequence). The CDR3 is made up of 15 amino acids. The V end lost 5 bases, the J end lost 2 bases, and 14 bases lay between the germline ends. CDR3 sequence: CASSLTGALTDTQYF. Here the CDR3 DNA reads TGTGCCAGTAGTTTGACGGGGGCCCTCACAGATACGCAGTATTTT.

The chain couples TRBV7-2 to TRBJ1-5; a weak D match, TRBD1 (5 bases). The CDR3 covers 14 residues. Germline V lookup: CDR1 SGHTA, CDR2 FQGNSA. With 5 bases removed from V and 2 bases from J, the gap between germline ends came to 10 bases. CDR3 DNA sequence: TGTGCCAGCAGCCCGGGGCTACGCAATCAGCCCCAGCATTTT. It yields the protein CASSPGLRNQPQHF. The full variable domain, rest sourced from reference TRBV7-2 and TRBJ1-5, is GAGVSQSPSNKVTEKGKDVELRCDPISGHTALYWYRQSLGQGLEFLIYFQGNSAPDKSGLPSDRFSAERTGGSVSTLTIQRTQQEDSAVYLCASSPGLRNQPQHFGDGTRLSIL.

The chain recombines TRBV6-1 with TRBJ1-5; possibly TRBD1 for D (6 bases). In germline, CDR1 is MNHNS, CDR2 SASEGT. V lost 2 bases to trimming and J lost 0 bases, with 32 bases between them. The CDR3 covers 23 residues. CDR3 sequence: CASSETIGFLQGRFGYSNQPQHF. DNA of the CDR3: TGTGCCAGCAGTGAAACCATAGGGTTCCTACAGGGTCGGTTTGGGTATAGCAATCAGCCCCAGCATTTT.

The CDR3 protein is CASSIGGTMGLEQYF. DNA of the CDR3: TGTGCCAGTAGTATTGGAGGAACGATGGGTCTCGAGCAGTACTTC. The rearrangement links TRBV19 to TRBJ2-7, with D possibly TRBD2 on 5 matching bases. Deletions cut 3 bases from V and 6 bases from J, with 18 bases between. This CDR3 contains 15 residues. Germline assignment: CDR1 LNHDA and CDR2 SQIVND (reference sequence).

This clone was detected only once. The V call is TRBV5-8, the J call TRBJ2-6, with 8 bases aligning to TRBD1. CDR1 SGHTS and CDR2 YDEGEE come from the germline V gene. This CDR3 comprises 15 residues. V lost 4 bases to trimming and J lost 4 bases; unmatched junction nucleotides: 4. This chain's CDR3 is CASSRQGPGANVLTF. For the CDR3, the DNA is TGTGCCAGCAGCCGACAGGGGCCCGGGGCCAACGTCCTGACTTTC.

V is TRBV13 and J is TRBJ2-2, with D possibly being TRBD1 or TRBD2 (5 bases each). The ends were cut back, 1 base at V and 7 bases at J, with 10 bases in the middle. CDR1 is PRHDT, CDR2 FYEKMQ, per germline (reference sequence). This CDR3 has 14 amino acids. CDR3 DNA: TGTGCCAGCAGCTTAGTCGGGGCGCGCGGGGAGCTGTTTTTT. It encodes CASSLVGARGELFF.